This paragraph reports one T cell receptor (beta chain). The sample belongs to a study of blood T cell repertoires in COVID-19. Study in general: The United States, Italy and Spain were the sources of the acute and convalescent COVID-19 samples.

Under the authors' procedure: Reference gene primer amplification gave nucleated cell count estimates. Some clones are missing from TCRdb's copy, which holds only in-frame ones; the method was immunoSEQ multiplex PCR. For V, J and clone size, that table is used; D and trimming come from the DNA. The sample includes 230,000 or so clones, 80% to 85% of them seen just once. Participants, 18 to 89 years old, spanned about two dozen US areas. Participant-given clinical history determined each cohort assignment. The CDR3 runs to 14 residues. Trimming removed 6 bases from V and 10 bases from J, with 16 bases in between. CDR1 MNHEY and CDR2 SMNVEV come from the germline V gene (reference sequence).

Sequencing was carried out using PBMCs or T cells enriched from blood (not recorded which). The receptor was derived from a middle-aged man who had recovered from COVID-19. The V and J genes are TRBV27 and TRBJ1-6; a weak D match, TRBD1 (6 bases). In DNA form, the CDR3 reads TGTGCCAGCAGGAGGGCAGGGGTGGGCTCACCCCTCCACTTT. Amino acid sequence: CASRRAGVGSPLHF.